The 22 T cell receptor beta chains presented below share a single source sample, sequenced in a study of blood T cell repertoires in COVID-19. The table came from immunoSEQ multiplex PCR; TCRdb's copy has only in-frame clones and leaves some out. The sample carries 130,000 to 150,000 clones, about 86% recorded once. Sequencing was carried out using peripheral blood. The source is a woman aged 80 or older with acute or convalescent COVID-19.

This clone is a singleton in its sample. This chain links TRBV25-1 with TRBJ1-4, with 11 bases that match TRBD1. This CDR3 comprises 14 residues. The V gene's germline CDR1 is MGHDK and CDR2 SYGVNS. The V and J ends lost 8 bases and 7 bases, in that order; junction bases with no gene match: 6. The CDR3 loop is CASQRTGGVEKLFF. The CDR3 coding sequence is TGTGCCAGCCAAAGGACAGGGGGCGTTGAAAAACTGTTTTTT. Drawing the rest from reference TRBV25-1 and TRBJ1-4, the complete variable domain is EADIYQTPRYLVIGTGKKITLECSQTMGHDKMYWYQQDPGMELHLIHYSYGVNSTEKGDLSSESTVSRIRTEHFPLTLESARPSHTSQYLCASQRTGGVEKLFFGSGTQLSVL.

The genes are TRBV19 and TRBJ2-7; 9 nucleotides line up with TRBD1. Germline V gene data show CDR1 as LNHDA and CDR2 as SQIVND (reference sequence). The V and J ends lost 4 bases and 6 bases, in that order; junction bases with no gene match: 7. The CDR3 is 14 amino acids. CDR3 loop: CASSTGTGYREQYF. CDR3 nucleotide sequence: TGTGCCAGTAGTACCGGGACAGGGTACCGCGAGCAGTACTTC.

CDR3 nucleotide sequence: TGTGCCAGCAGTTACTCGACAGGGCTCACTGAAGCTTTCTTT. Translating gives CASSYSTGLTEAFF. The chain has TRBV6-5 and TRBJ1-1; 7 nucleotides align to TRBD1. CDR3 length: 14 amino acids. V shed 0 bases and J 4 bases; nucleotides not matched to a gene: 2. The germline V gene encodes CDR1 MNHEY and CDR2 SVGAGI.

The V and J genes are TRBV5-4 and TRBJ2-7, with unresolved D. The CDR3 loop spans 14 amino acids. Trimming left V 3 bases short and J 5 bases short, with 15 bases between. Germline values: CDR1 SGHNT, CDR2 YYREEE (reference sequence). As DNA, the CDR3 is TGTGCCAGCAGCTCACCTTTTCTGGGCCACGAGCAGTACTTC. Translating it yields CASSSPFLGHEQYF. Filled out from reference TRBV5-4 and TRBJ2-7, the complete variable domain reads ETGVTQSPTHLIKTRGQQVTLRCSSQSGHNTVSWYQQALGQGPQFIFQYYREEENGRGNFPPRFSGLQFPNYSSELNVNALELDDSALYLCASSSPFLGHEQYFGPGTRLTVT.

This chain's CDR3 is CATTYDLDQPQHF. CDR3 nucleotides: TGTGCCACCACCTACGACTTGGATCAGCCCCAGCATTTT. The chain has TRBV6-5 and TRBJ1-5; D is undetermined. Trimming removed 10 bases at V and 5 bases at J, with 15 bases between. The V gene's germline CDR1 is MNHEY and CDR2 SVGAGI. The CDR3 covers 13 residues.

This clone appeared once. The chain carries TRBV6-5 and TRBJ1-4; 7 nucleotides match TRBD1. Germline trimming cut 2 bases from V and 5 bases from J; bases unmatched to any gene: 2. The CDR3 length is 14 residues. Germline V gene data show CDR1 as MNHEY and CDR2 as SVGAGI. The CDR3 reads CASSYGGQNEKLFF. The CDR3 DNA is TGTGCCAGCAGTTACGGGGGACAGAATGAAAAACTGTTTTTT.

The DNA for the CDR3 is TGTGCCAGCAGCCAAGCTAGGAACACTGAAGCTTTCTTT. Its translation is CASSQARNTEAFF. The gene calls are TRBV14 and TRBJ1-1; D gene unclear. The germline V gene has CDR1 SGHDN and CDR2 FVKESK. There are 13 residues in the CDR3. V was trimmed by 1 base and J by 1 base, leaving 4 bases between them.

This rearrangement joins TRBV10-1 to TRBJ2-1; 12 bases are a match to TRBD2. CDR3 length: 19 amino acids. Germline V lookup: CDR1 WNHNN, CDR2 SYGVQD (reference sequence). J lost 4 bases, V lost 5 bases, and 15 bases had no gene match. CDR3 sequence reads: CASSPLAGGPRTFYNEQFF. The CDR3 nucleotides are TGCGCCAGCAGTCCTCTAGCGGGGGGGCCCCGTACCTTTTACAATGAGCAGTTCTTC.

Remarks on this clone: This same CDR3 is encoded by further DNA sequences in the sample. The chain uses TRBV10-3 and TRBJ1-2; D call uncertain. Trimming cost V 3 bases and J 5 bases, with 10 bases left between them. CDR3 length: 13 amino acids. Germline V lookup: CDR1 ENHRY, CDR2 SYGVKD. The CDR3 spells CAISESTAYGYTF. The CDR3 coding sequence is TGTGCCATCAGTGAAAGTACAGCTTATGGCTACACCTTC.

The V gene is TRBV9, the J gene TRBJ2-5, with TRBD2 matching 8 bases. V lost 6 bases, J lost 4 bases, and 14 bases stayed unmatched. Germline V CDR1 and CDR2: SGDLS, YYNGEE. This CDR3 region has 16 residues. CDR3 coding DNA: TGTGCCAGCACACCCTACGGGGGGGGATCGGGAGAGACCCAGTACTTC. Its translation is CASTPYGGGSGETQYF.

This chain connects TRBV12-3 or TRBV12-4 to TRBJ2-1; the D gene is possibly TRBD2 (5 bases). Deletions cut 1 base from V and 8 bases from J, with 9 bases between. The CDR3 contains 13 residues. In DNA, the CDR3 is TGTGCCAGCAGTTTAGTACGGGAATATGAGCAGTTCTTC. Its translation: CASSLVREYEQFF.

CDR3 coding DNA: TGTGCCAGCAGCCAAATCGGGACAGGGGTACGTGGCTACACCTTC. Translation gives CASSQIGTGVRGYTF. The V and J genes are TRBV14 and TRBJ1-2, with 10 bases that match TRBD1. This CDR3 is 15 amino acids long. The V gene's germline CDR1 is SGHDN and CDR2 FVKESK. The junction had 7 bases not matched to a gene; V was cut back by 2 bases and J by 7 bases.

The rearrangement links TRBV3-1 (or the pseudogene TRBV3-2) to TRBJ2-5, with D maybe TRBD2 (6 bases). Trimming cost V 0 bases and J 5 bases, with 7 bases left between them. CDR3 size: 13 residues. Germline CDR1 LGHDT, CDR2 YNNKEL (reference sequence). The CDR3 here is CASSQDGRETQYF. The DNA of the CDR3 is TGTGCCAGCAGCCAAGATGGGAGGGAGACCCAGTACTTC.

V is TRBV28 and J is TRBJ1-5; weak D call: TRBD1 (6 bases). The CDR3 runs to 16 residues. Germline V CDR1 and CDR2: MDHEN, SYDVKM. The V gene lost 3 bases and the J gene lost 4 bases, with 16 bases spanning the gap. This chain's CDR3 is CASSFGGRGDNQPQHF. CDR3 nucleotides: TGTGCCAGCAGTTTTGGAGGCAGGGGAGATAATCAGCCCCAGCATTTT.

DNA for the CDR3: TGTGCCATCAGTGAGTCGGGACAGGCGAACACTGAAGCTTTCTTT. Translation: CAISESGQANTEAFF. The chain carries TRBV10-3 and TRBJ1-1, with 8 bases fitting TRBD1. Germline V CDR1 and CDR2: ENHRY, SYGVKD. This CDR3 comprises 15 residues. Losses at the gene ends were 0 bases for V and 1 base for J; bases not matched to a gene: 1.

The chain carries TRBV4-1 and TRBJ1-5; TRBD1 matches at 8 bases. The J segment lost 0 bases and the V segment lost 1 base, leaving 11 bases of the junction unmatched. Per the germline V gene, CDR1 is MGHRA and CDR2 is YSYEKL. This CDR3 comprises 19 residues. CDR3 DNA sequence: TGCGCCAGCAGCCAAGGGGGGGGGACAGGACTTTATAGCAATCAGCCCCAGCATTTT. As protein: CASSQGGGTGLYSNQPQHF.

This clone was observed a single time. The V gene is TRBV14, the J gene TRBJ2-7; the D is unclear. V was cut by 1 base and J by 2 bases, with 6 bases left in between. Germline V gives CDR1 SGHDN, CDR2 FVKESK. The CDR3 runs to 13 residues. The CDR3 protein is CASSQVGPYEQYF. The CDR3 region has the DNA TGTGCCAGCAGCCAAGTGGGCCCCTACGAGCAGTACTTC.

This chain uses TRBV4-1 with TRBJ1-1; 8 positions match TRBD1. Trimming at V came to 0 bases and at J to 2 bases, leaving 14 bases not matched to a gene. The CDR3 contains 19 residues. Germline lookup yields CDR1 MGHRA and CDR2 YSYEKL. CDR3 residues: CASSQEEAWTGYYNTEAFF. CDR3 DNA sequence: TGCGCCAGCAGCCAAGAAGAGGCGTGGACAGGGTATTATAACACTGAAGCTTTCTTT.

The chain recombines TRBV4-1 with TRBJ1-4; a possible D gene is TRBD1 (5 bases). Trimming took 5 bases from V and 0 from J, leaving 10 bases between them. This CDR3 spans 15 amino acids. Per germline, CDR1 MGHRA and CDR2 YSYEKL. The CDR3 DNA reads TGCGCCAGCAGCATCCGGACATCAACTAATGAAAAACTGTTTTTT. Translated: CASSIRTSTNEKLFF.

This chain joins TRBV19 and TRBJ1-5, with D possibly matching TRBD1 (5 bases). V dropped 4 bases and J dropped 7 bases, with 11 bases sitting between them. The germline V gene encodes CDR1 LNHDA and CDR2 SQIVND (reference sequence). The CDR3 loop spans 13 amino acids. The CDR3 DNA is TGTGCCAGTAGTACAGGGTTTTACCAGCCCCAGCATTTT. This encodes CASSTGFYQPQHF.

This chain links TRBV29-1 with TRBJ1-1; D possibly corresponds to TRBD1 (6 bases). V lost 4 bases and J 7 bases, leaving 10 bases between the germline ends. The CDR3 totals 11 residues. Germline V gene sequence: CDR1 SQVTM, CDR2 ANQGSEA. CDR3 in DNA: TGCAGCGTTGCCAGGGACAATGAAGCTTTCTTT. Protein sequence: CSVARDNEAFF.

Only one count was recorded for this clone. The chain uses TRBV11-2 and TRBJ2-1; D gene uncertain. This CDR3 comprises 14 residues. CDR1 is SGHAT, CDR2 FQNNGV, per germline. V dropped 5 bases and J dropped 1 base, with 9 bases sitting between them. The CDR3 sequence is CASSPASSYNEQFF. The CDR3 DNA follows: TGTGCCAGCAGCCCCGCTAGTTCCTACAATGAGCAGTTCTTC.